The rows below give T cell receptor beta chains drawn from one sample of a study of blood T cell repertoires in COVID-19. The table came from immunoSEQ multiplex PCR; TCRdb's copy has only in-frame clones and leaves some out. Of 200,000 to 300,000 clones in the sample, about 89% were seen once. Sequencing was performed on peripheral blood. These receptors were obtained from a woman in her forties or fifties with acute or convalescent COVID-19. The CDR3 runs from the conserved cysteine through the conserved F or W. The order of the fields is V gene, clone size, D gene, J gene, CDR3 DNA, CDR3 protein. A D gene is named only where the DNA matches it firmly. Clone size is stated in some rows and not others, as once, few, many or a class when expanded.

TRBV28	NA	TRBD2	TRBJ2-1	TGTGCCAGCAGTTTAATGTACCTGGTAGCGGGAACGGGCTACAATGAGCAGTTCTTC	CASSLMYLVAGTGYNEQFF
TRBV28	NA	TRBD1	TRBJ1-5	TGTGCCAGCAGTTTATGGGGGGACAGGGGTCAGCCCCAGCATTTT	CASSLWGDRGQPQHF
TRBV15	NA	TRBD1	TRBJ1-1	TGTGCCACCAGCAGAGCGGACAGGGAACTCGCTGAAGCTTTCTTT	CATSRADRELAEAFF
TRBV27	NA	TRBD2	TRBJ2-3	TGTGCCAGCAGTTTATCGCGGACTAGCGGGAGCACAGATACGCAGTATTTT	CASSLSRTSGSTDTQYF
TRBV7-2	NA	NA	TRBJ1-5	TGTGCCAGCAGCTCCGGGGTCAATCAGCCCCAGCATTTT	CASSSGVNQPQHF
TRBV2	NA	TRBD1	TRBJ1-5	TGTGCCAGCAGTGAAGGGTTAGACAGGGGGGTTCAGCCCCAGCATTTT	CASSEGLDRGVQPQHF
TRBV6-6	NA	NA	TRBJ1-2	TGTGCCAGTACACGGGTATATGGCTACACCTTC	CASTRVYGYTF
TRBV28	NA	NA	TRBJ2-7	TGTGCCAGCAGTTTGCGGGAGCAGTACTTC	CASSLREQYF
TRBV6-5	NA	NA	TRBJ2-1	TGTGCCAGCAGTTACTCGGAGGGAGAGGGCTACAATGAGCAGTTCTTC	CASSYSEGEGYNEQFF
TRBV27	NA	NA	TRBJ2-3	TGTGCCAGCAGTTCCTACTATACGCAGTATTTT	CASSSYYTQYF
TRBV28	once	TRBD2	TRBJ2-3	TGTGCCAGCAATCGAGCGGGGGGCGTCACAGATACGCAGTATTTT	CASNRAGGVTDTQYF
TRBV20-1	NA	NA	TRBJ1-2	TGCAGTGCTAGTACTGAGGACTATGGCTACACCTTC	CSASTEDYGYTF
TRBV7-5	NA	NA	TRBJ2-3	TGTGTCAGAAGCTTACCGGGACAGGGAACGAATACGCAGTATTTT	CVRSLPGQGTNTQYF
TRBV4-1	NA	NA	TRBJ2-6	TGCGCCAGCAGCCAAGTTCCCGGGTTTGGGGCCAACGTCCTGACTTTC	CASSQVPGFGANVLTF
TRBV19	once	NA	TRBJ1-1	TGTGCCAGTAGTATCCTGCTGGGCAGGGGGAACACTGAAGCTTTCTTT	CASSILLGRGNTEAFF
TRBV18	NA	NA	TRBJ1-3	TGTGCCAGCTCACGAGACTCTGGAAACACCATATATTTT	CASSRDSGNTIYF
TRBV19	NA	TRBD1	TRBJ1-3	TGTGCCAGTAGCAGACAGGGGTTCAGTGGAAACACCATATATTTT	CASSRQGFSGNTIYF
TRBV28	NA	TRBD1	TRBJ1-1	TGTGCCAGCACCAACAGGGGCACAATGAACACTGAAGCTTTCTTT	CASTNRGTMNTEAFF
TRBV7-9	NA	NA	TRBJ1-4	TGTGCCAGCAGCTTAGTACAGGTTGAAAAACTGTTTTTT	CASSLVQVEKLFF
TRBV7-7	NA	TRBD2	TRBJ2-2	TGTGCCAGCAGCTTAGTACCCACTAGCGCCGGCGGGGAGCTGTTTTTT	CASSLVPTSAGGELFF
TRBV7-2	NA	TRBD1	TRBJ2-4	TGTGCCAGCAGCACCCGGGACAGAGAAGCCAAAAACATTCAGTACTTC	CASSTRDREAKNIQYF
TRBV6-5	NA	TRBD1	TRBJ1-6	TGTGCCAGCAGTAGTAAGGGACAGGGGGGATCACCCCTCCACTTT	CASSSKGQGGSPLHF
TRBV25-1	NA	TRBD2	TRBJ2-7	TGTGCCAGCAGGACTAGCGGGAGGGCCCACTACGAGCAGTACTTC	CASRTSGRAHYEQYF
TRBV28	NA	TRBD1	TRBJ1-2	TGTGCCAGCAGTTTAGTTGGGACAGGGGCTCCTCGGGCTGGCTACACCTTC	CASSLVGTGAPRAGYTF
TRBV6-5	NA	TRBD1	TRBJ1-5	TGTGCCAGCAGTCGACAGGGGGGCAATCAGCCCCAGCATTTT	CASSRQGGNQPQHF
TRBV7-2	NA	TRBD2	TRBJ2-3	TGTGCCAGCAGCTTAGCGGGAGGGCCCGAAGATACGCAGTATTTT	CASSLAGGPEDTQYF
TRBV3-1/TRBV3-2	NA	NA	TRBJ1-2	TGTGCCAGCAGCCCGTTGGACTTTCCCGATGGCTACACCTTC	CASSPLDFPDGYTF
TRBV19	NA	TRBD2	TRBJ2-1	TGTGCCAGTAGCGATTTGATGAAGTCTGTCGCGGCGGGAGGGCGACATGAGCAGTTCTTC	CASSDLMKSVAAGGRHEQFF
TRBV27	NA	NA	TRBJ1-1	TGTGCCAGCAGTTTGTGGGCTCGGAACACTGAAGCTTTCTTT	CASSLWARNTEAFF
TRBV29-1	NA	NA	TRBJ2-5	TGCAGCGTTGGGCCGGGAGAGACCCAGTACTTC	CSVGPGETQYF
TRBV4-3	NA	NA	TRBJ1-2	TGCGCCAGCAGCCAAGCCCAGGAAAACTATGGCTACACCTTC	CASSQAQENYGYTF
TRBV4-2	NA	TRBD2	TRBJ2-3	TGTGCCAGCAGCCAACCCGGGACTAGCGGGGGAGATACGCAGTATTTT	CASSQPGTSGGDTQYF
TRBV28	NA	TRBD1	TRBJ1-3	TGTGCCAGCAGTCTCTCGCGTAGGACAGGTGCTGGAAACACCATATATTTT	CASSLSRRTGAGNTIYF
TRBV7-2	NA	TRBD1	TRBJ1-6	TGTGCCAGCAGCTTAGTTGTACAGGGGGGGTCACCCCTCCACTTT	CASSLVVQGGSPLHF
TRBV5-1	NA	TRBD2	TRBJ2-1	TGCGCCAGCAGCGAGGGACTAGCGGGGGTGGGGCAGTTCTTC	CASSEGLAGVGQFF
TRBV2	NA	TRBD1	TRBJ1-5	TGTGCCAGCAGTGATAGGACAGGGGGCTCCAATCAGCCCCAGCATTTT	CASSDRTGGSNQPQHF
TRBV27	medium-sized	NA	TRBJ2-1	TGTGCCAGCAGTCCGACGACAGGACCCTACAATGAGCAGTTCTTC	CASSPTTGPYNEQFF
TRBV7-3	NA	NA	TRBJ1-2	TGTGCCAGCAGCCCAGGGTCATTTCTCTATGGCTACACCTTC	CASSPGSFLYGYTF
TRBV3-1/TRBV3-2	few	NA	TRBJ2-7	TGTGCCAGCAGCCGATGGGTAGCGGCCTCCTACGAGCAGTACTTC	CASSRWVAASYEQYF
TRBV10-3	NA	NA	TRBJ1-2	TGTGCCATGAGGCCCCTGGCAGGGGATGGCTACACCTTC	CAMRPLAGDGYTF
TRBV6-2/TRBV6-3	few	TRBD1	TRBJ1-2	TGTGCCAGCAGTCCCCCTCGGCAGGGGGCTGGCTACACCTTC	CASSPPRQGAGYTF
TRBV18	NA	TRBD1	TRBJ2-1	TGTGCCAGCTCATCTGACAGGGATGAGCAGTTCTTC	CASSSDRDEQFF